Here is one T cell receptor (beta chain) with its context. This sample was taken from a study of control samples from healthy donors and cancer patients. TCRdb's table, derived via immunoSEQ multiplex PCR, lists solely in-frame clones and lacks some. The sample includes over 90,000 clones, approximately 90% of them seen just once. Germline CDR1 is LGHNT and CDR2 is FRNRAP. CDR3 length: 18 amino acids. V lost 0 bases and J 0 bases, leaving 14 bases between the germline ends. V usage is TRBV12-5 and J usage is TRBJ2-2; the D gene is possibly TRBD1 (5 bases). The sequence was collected from a man in his sixties with lung cancer. The material sequenced was PBMCs. The CDR3 DNA follows: TGTGCTAGTGGTTTGGTACAGGACGGAAGAACGAACACCGGGGAGCTGTTTTTT. It codes for CASGLVQDGRTNTGELFF.